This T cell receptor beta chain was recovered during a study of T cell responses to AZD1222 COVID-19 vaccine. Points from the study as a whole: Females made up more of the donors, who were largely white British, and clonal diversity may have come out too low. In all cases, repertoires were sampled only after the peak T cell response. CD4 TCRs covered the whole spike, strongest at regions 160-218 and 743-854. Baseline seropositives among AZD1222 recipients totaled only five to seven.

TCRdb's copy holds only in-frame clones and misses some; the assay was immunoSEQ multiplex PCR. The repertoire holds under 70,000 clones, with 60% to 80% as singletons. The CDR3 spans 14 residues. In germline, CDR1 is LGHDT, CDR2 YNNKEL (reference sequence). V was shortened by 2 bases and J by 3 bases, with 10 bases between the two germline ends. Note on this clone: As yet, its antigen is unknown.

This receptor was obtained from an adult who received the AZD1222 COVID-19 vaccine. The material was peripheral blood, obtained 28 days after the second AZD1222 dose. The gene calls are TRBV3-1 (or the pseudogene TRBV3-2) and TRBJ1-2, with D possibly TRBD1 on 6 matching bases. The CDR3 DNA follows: TGTGCCAGCAGCCAACAAGGACAGTACTATGGCTACACCTTC. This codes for CASSQQGQYYGYTF.